These T cell receptor beta chains were read from a single sample in a study of blood T cells in healthy people across ages. Each CDR3 protein is one row after TCRdb ran MiXCR on the 5' RACE reads. The data contain about 1.5 million distinct CDR3 sequences, 42% of them seen just once; the ten biggest clones take up 7% to 9.5%. The sequenced sample consisted of blood. All receptors derive from a woman aged 18-29 years in good health. Each CDR3 is given with its conserved first and last residue. Fields, in order: CDR3 DNA, CDR3 protein, V gene, clone size, J gene, D gene. D genes are given only for firm matches. A row's size may be missing; if present it is once, few, many or a size class.

cdr3_nt: TGTGCCAGCACCCTTGGACTAGGACGATCGTACGAGCAGTACTTC
cdr3_aa: CASTLGLGRSYEQYF
v_call: TRBV27
clone_size: few
j_call: TRBJ2-7
d_call: TRBD2

cdr3_nt: TGCGCCAGCAGCTTGACTAGCGGGAGGGCCCTGAACATTTACAATGAGCAGTTCTTC
cdr3_aa: CASSLTSGRALNIYNEQFF
v_call: TRBV5-1
clone_size: few
j_call: TRBJ2-1
d_call: TRBD2

cdr3_nt: TGCAGCTTTGAAGACAGGGGGCTAGGCGAGCAGTACTTC
cdr3_aa: CSFEDRGLGEQYF
v_call: TRBV29-1
clone_size: .
j_call: TRBJ2-7
d_call: TRBD1

cdr3_nt: TGTGCCAGCAGTTCTACGGCGGGGAGCAACTACGAGCAGTACTTC
cdr3_aa: CASSSTAGSNYEQYF
v_call: TRBV27
clone_size: few
j_call: TRBJ2-7
d_call: .

cdr3_nt: TGCGCCAGCAGCTTGTATCAGGGTCCCACCTACGAGCAGTACTTC
cdr3_aa: CASSLYQGPTYEQYF
v_call: TRBV5-1
clone_size: .
j_call: TRBJ2-7
d_call: .

cdr3_nt: TGTGCCAGCAGCACGTCCGGGACTAGAAGGGGTAATGAGCAGTTCTTC
cdr3_aa: CASSTSGTRRGNEQFF
v_call: TRBV7-9
clone_size: .
j_call: TRBJ2-1
d_call: TRBD2

cdr3_nt: TGCAGCGCCCCCCATACAGGGGGCGGGGAGACCCAGTACTTC
cdr3_aa: CSAPHTGGGETQYF
v_call: TRBV29-1
clone_size: .
j_call: TRBJ2-5
d_call: TRBD1

cdr3_nt: TGTGCCAGCAGCTTAGTCCAGAGCGAGCAGTTCTTC
cdr3_aa: CASSLVQSEQFF
v_call: TRBV7-9
clone_size: few
j_call: TRBJ2-1
d_call: .

cdr3_nt: TGCGCCAGCAGCACGCGGGGACTAGTTAAGGAGACCCAGTTCTTC
cdr3_aa: CASSTRGLVKETQFF
v_call: TRBV4-1
clone_size: few
j_call: TRBJ2-1
d_call: TRBD2

cdr3_nt: TGTGCCACCAGTGACGCAGGGGGCCCCTACAATGAGCAGTACTTC
cdr3_aa: CATSDAGGPYNEQYF
v_call: TRBV24-1
clone_size: few
j_call: TRBJ2-7
d_call: TRBD1

cdr3_nt: TGTGCCATCAGGTCTGAAGGGGATACGCAGTATTTT
cdr3_aa: CAIRSEGDTQYF
v_call: TRBV10-3
clone_size: .
j_call: TRBJ2-3
d_call: .

cdr3_nt: TGTGCCAGCAGTTCTGGGGACTTCCCGGGCTACGAGCAGTACTTC
cdr3_aa: CASSSGDFPGYEQYF
v_call: TRBV2
clone_size: .
j_call: TRBJ2-7
d_call: .

cdr3_nt: TGCGCCAGCAGTGATAGTCCAGGGAATGGCTACACCTTC
cdr3_aa: CASSDSPGNGYTF
v_call: TRBV10-1
clone_size: .
j_call: TRBJ1-2
d_call: .

cdr3_nt: TGTGCCAGCAGATTCAGCACAGGGGAGGGCAATCAGCCCCAGCATTTT
cdr3_aa: CASRFSTGEGNQPQHF
v_call: TRBV12-3/TRBV12-4
clone_size: few
j_call: TRBJ1-5
d_call: TRBD1

cdr3_nt: TGTGCCAGCAGCCAAGGACGTATGAATACGCAGTATTTT
cdr3_aa: CASSQGRMNTQYF
v_call: TRBV3-1
clone_size: .
j_call: TRBJ2-3
d_call: .

cdr3_nt: TGTGCCAGCAGCCCTACCCGTCTCATCGGGGGCGAGGGCTATGGCTACACCTTC
cdr3_aa: CASSPTRLIGGEGYGYTF
v_call: TRBV12-3/TRBV12-4
clone_size: few
j_call: TRBJ1-2
d_call: .